The 7 T cell receptor beta chains below were found in one sample sequenced in a study of blood T cell repertoires in COVID-19. Method: immunoSEQ multiplex PCR; TCRdb's copy keeps in-frame clones and lacks some. The repertoire holds 250,000 or so clones, with roughly 84% as singletons. Sequencing input: peripheral blood. The receptors here all came from a woman aged 40 to 50 who had recovered from COVID-19.

The chain joins TRBV19 to TRBJ1-5; 7 bases are shared with TRBD1. This CDR3 has 13 amino acids. Trimming took 11 bases from V and 4 from J; bases not matched to a gene: 8. Germline V gene sequence: CDR1 LNHDA, CDR2 SQIVND (reference sequence). The CDR3 bases are TGTGCCGGGGGTGACAGGGTGAATCAGCCCCAGCATTTT. Amino acids: CAGGDRVNQPQHF.

The chain carries TRBV28 and TRBJ2-7, with 9 bases matching TRBD2. Germline CDR1 is MDHEN and CDR2 is SYDVKM. The length of the CDR3 is 14 residues. V lost 4 bases to trimming and J lost 2 bases; unmatched junction nucleotides: 3. In nucleotides, the CDR3 is TGTGCCAGCAGTTCCGCGGGGGGGCCCTACGAGCAGTACTTC. This codes for CASSSAGGPYEQYF.

V usage is TRBV6-5 and J usage is TRBJ2-1; D perhaps matches TRBD2 (6 bases). CDR3 length equals 14 residues. Germline loops: CDR1 MNHEY, CDR2 SVGAGI. The germline V and J ends were trimmed by 7 bases and 0 bases, with 10 bases remaining between them. CDR3 amino acids: CASMEEGSYNEQFF. In DNA form, the CDR3 reads TGTGCCAGCATGGAGGAGGGCTCCTACAATGAGCAGTTCTTC.

Worth noting for this clone: The same CDR3 arises from other DNA sequences in this sample as well. The chain employs TRBV5-1 and TRBJ1-4, with a possible D match to TRBD1 (6 bases). V was pared by 4 bases and J by 2 bases, with 9 bases between. Germline assignment: CDR1 SGHRS and CDR2 YFSETQ. The CDR3 covers 14 residues. The CDR3 here is CASSADSTNEKLFF. In DNA, the CDR3 is TGCGCCAGCAGCGCGGACAGCACTAATGAAAAACTGTTTTTT.

J is TRBJ1-6 and V is TRBV5-6, with 9 nucleotides matching TRBD1. The CDR3 is made up of 15 amino acids. Looked up from germline, CDR1 is SGHDT and CDR2 is YYEEEE. V dropped 0 bases and J dropped 6; count of bases not matched to a gene: 1. DNA for the CDR3: TGTGCCAGCAGCTTGGGGGACAGGGCTAATTCACCCCTCCACTTT. Translation gives CASSLGDRANSPLHF.

V and J are TRBV2 and TRBJ1-6, with D uncertain. From germline, CDR1 is SNHLY and CDR2 FYNNEI. There are 15 residues in the CDR3. The V and J ends lost 4 bases and 5 bases respectively, with 12 bases between them. The CDR3 is CASSVWVGDNSPLHF. The CDR3 nucleotides are TGTGCCAGCAGTGTTTGGGTCGGGGATAATTCACCCCTCCACTTT.

A word on this clone: Other DNA variants within this sample encode the same CDR3. The chain couples TRBV5-1 to TRBJ2-5; D gene unclear. Deletions cut 0 bases from V and 2 bases from J, with 5 bases between. This CDR3 contains 13 residues. From germline, CDR1 is SGHRS and CDR2 YFSETQ. The CDR3 loop reads CASSLGVQETQYF. Here the CDR3 DNA reads TGCGCCAGCAGCTTGGGTGTACAAGAGACCCAGTACTTC. Looking up the rest from reference TRBV5-1 and TRBJ2-5 gives the full variable domain: KAGVTQTPRYLIKTRGQQVTLSCSPISGHRSVSWYQQTPGQGLQFLFEYFSETQRNKGNFPGRFSGRQFSNSRSEMNVSTLELGDSALYLCASSLGVQETQYFGPGTRLLVL.